A selection of T cell receptor beta chains follows, all from one sample in a study of CD4 T cells in relation to SARS-CoV-2 and coronaviruses. Produced via immunoSEQ multiplex PCR; TCRdb's table is partial and in-frame only. Of 15,000 to 20,000 clones listed, approximately 80% are singletons. No cognate antigen is known for these TCRs. Sequenced material: CD4+ T cells from PBMCs, cultured in vitro. The source of these receptors is a human donor in good health. The CDR3 runs from the conserved cysteine through the conserved F or W. D genes are given only for firm matches. Rows may omit the clone size; those that give it use once, few, many or a size class.

CAWGSSGRRADTQYF | TGTGCCTGGGGCAGTAGCGGGAGACGGGCAGATACGCAGTATTTT | TRBJ2-3 | TRBV30 | NA | TRBD2 | 15
CATSDFDRKGYTF | TGTGCCACCAGTGATTTTGACAGGAAGGGCTACACCTTC | TRBJ1-2 | TRBV24-1 | NA | NA | 13
CASSYTTGIGNTIYF | TGTGCCAGCTCGTACACTACAGGGATCGGAAACACCATATATTTT | TRBJ1-3 | TRBV18 | NA | NA | 15
CASRPGQGNGYTF | TGTGCCAGCAGGCCGGGACAGGGCAATGGCTACACCTTC | TRBJ1-2 | TRBV12-3/TRBV12-4 | NA | TRBD1 | 13
CASSYFTGASGNEQFF | TGTGCCAGCAGCTACTTCACAGGGGCAAGTGGCAATGAGCAGTTCTTC | TRBJ2-1 | TRBV27 | NA | TRBD1 | 16
CAISETRGISGNTIYF | TGTGCCATCAGTGAGACTAGGGGAATCTCTGGAAACACCATATATTTT | TRBJ1-3 | TRBV10-3 | NA | NA | 16
CASSQENGYGYTF | TGTGCCAGCAGCCAAGAAAACGGCTATGGCTACACCTTC | TRBJ1-2 | TRBV4-2 | NA | NA | 13
CATSDWADTYGYTF | TGTGCCACCAGTGATTGGGCAGACACCTATGGCTACACCTTC | TRBJ1-2 | TRBV24-1 | NA | NA | 14
CASSVDGSPYNEQFF | TGTGCCAGCAGCGTAGACGGGAGCCCCTACAATGAGCAGTTCTTC | TRBJ2-1 | TRBV9 | once | NA | 15
CASSLLAYRPYEQYF | TGTGCCAGCAGCTTATTAGCCTATCGCCCCTACGAGCAGTACTTC | TRBJ2-7 | TRBV7-4 | NA | NA | 15
CASSFASTDTQYF | TGTGCCAGCAGCTTTGCCTCGACAGATACGCAGTATTTT | TRBJ2-3 | TRBV5-4 | NA | NA | 13
CASSTGRPLPYEQYF | TGTGCCAGCAGTACCGGGAGACCACTTCCCTACGAGCAGTACTTC | TRBJ2-7 | TRBV21-1 | once | NA | 15
CAWSFTGNTIYF | TGTGCCTGGAGTTTTACAGGAAACACCATATATTTT | TRBJ1-3 | TRBV30 | few | NA | 12